A single sample gave rise to the 4 T cell receptor beta chains below, sequenced in a study of CD8 T cells in ankylosing spondylitis. Study conclusions and caveats: Eight highly homologous variants made up a TCR beta motif, and this motif appeared characteristic of ankylosing spondylitis blood.

TCRdb reprocessed the 5' RACE reads via MiXCR and lists one record per CDR3 protein. This table holds about 210,000 distinct CDR3 sequences, about 7% found once. Their cognate antigens are unknown. Sequencing was carried out using blood, either unsorted or a sorted T cell fraction (not recorded which). Receptor source: a male donor with ankylosing spondylitis.

At least ten counts were recorded for this clonotype. The rearrangement joins TRBV28 to TRBJ1-6; D may be TRBD1 (5 bases). This CDR3 contains 14 residues. Trimming removed 2 bases at V and 9 bases at J, with 11 bases between. Germline CDR1 reads MDHEN; CDR2 reads SYDVKM. CDR3 sequence reads: CASSLTGVRSPLHF. CDR3 nucleotides: TGTGCCAGCAGTTTAACGGGGGTTCGTTCACCCCTCCACTTT.

This clonotype turned up a few times. This chain joins TRBV5-5 and TRBJ2-7; maybe TRBD1 (5 bases). V shed 6 bases and J shed 2 bases, with 15 bases lying between them. The CDR3 runs 14 residues. Germline V gene sequence: CDR1 SGHKS, CDR2 YYEKEE (reference sequence). DNA of the CDR3: TGTGCCAGCACCCAGGGCCCCCACACCTACGAGCAGTACTTC. Translation: CASTQGPHTYEQYF.

This clonotype was observed at least ten times. The V and J genes are TRBV9 and TRBJ1-1; D is ambiguous. Trimming left V 0 bases short and J 6 bases short, with 6 bases between. Per germline, CDR1 SGDLS and CDR2 YYNGEE. The CDR3 consists of 12 residues. DNA of the CDR3: TGTGCCAGCAGCGTAGGCTCCTCTGAAGCTTTCTTT. Translated, it gives CASSVGSSEAFF.

In its sample, this clonotype was seen many times. This chain uses TRBV9 with TRBJ1-1, with D perhaps TRBD1 (5 bases). Trimming shortened V by 0 bases and J by 3 bases, and 9 bases separated the two germline ends. The germline CDR1 and CDR2 sequences are SGDLS and YYNGEE. The CDR3 has 14 residues. This CDR3 is CASSVEGGDTEAFF. The CDR3 coding sequence is TGTGCCAGCAGCGTAGAGGGAGGGGACACTGAAGCTTTCTTT.